These 8 T cell receptor beta chains came from one sample sequenced in a study of coeliac disease. Data came from immunoSEQ multiplex PCR; TCRdb stores just in-frame clones and leaves some out. Here the sample spans around 1,600 clones, approximately 63% being singletons. The sequenced sample consisted of intraepithelial lymphocytes from the gut. All receptors derive from a woman in her 50s with celiac disease on a gluten-free diet.

This chain connects TRBV6-5 to TRBJ1-2; possible D gene TRBD1, 6 bases. V lost 5 bases, J lost 5 bases, and 15 bases lay in between. This CDR3 is built from 14 residues. Germline values: CDR1 MNHEY, CDR2 SVGAGI. The DNA for the CDR3 is TGTGCCAGCAGTCCCCCCAGGGGTGATTATGGCTACACCTTC. This sequence encodes CASSPPRGDYGYTF.

This clone has just a few counts. V usage is TRBV4-1 and J usage is TRBJ1-1, with 12 bases lining up with TRBD1. With V trimmed by 5 bases and J by 5 bases, 9 bases remained unmatched. Germline CDR1 is MGHRA and CDR2 is YSYEKL. The CDR3 is 16 residues long. CDR3 sequence (DNA): TGCGCCAGCAGCAAACTGGGACAGGGGGCGCGGACTGAAGCTTTCTTT. Translation: CASSKLGQGARTEAFF.

This clone occurred once. This chain links TRBV4-1 with TRBJ2-6; 8 positions agree with TRBD1. Germline V lookup: CDR1 MGHRA, CDR2 YSYEKL. The CDR3 is 16 residues long. Trimming took 4 bases from V and 2 from J; bases not matched to a gene: 4. CDR3 residues: CASSRQGAAGANVLTF. Written as DNA, the CDR3 is TGCGCCAGCAGCCGTCAGGGGGCTGCTGGGGCCAACGTCCTGACTTTC.

The chain couples TRBV11-2 to TRBJ2-1, with 9 bases aligning to TRBD1. Germline V gene sequence: CDR1 SGHAT, CDR2 FQNNGV. The CDR3 extends over 17 amino acids. Losses at the gene ends were 5 bases for V and 7 bases for J; bases not matched to a gene: 15. In nucleotides, the CDR3 is TGTGCCAGCAGCCCCGCGAGGGACAGGGAGTGGTCGAATGAGCAGTTCTTC. This encodes CASSPARDREWSNEQFF. The full variable domain, its missing parts supplied by reference TRBV11-2 and TRBJ2-1, is EAGVAQSPRYKIIEKRQSVAFWCNPISGHATLYWYQQILGQGPKLLIQFQNNGVVDDSQLPKDRFSAERLKGVDSTLKIQPAKLEDSAVYLCASSPARDREWSNEQFFGPGTRLTVL.

The rearrangement links TRBV19 to TRBJ2-1; weak D call: TRBD2 (5 bases). Germline V gene lookup returns CDR1 LNHDA and CDR2 SQIVND (reference sequence). The CDR3 runs 14 residues. V was pared by 3 bases and J by 9 bases, with 15 bases between. DNA for the CDR3: TGTGCCAGTAGTATTGTCGCGGGCAGCAGTGAGCAGTTCTTC. This codes for CASSIVAGSSEQFF.

Note on this clone: This sequence may be a read error, since a much larger clone differs from it by one base. This chain joins TRBV27 and TRBJ1-6, with 9 bases aligning to TRBD1. The CDR3 runs to 16 residues. Germline-derived CDR1 and CDR2 are MNHEY and SMNVEV (reference sequence). The CDR3: CTSTLTPGQGWSPLHF. CDR3 coding DNA: TGTACCAGCACCCTGACCCCTGGACAGGGGTGGTCACCCCTCCACTTT.

This clone has more than one count but fewer than ten. This chain links TRBV18 with TRBJ1-1, with 9 bases fitting TRBD1. The V gene end was trimmed by 1 base and the J gene end by 3 bases; junction bases not matched to a gene: 12. CDR1 KGHSH and CDR2 LQKENI come from the germline V gene. CDR3 size: 18 residues. This CDR3 is CASSPHWTGDYLDTEAFF. The CDR3 coding sequence is TGTGCCAGCTCACCACACTGGACAGGGGATTATTTAGACACTGAAGCTTTCTTT.

The J gene is TRBJ1-1, the V gene TRBV6-5; D unclear. Trimming stripped 10 bases from V and 6 bases from J, with 12 bases between. Germline CDR1 reads MNHEY; CDR2 reads SVGAGI. The CDR3 loop spans 11 amino acids. The CDR3: CANKEVAEAFF. CDR3 sequence (DNA): TGTGCCAACAAAGAGGTGGCTGAAGCTTTCTTT.